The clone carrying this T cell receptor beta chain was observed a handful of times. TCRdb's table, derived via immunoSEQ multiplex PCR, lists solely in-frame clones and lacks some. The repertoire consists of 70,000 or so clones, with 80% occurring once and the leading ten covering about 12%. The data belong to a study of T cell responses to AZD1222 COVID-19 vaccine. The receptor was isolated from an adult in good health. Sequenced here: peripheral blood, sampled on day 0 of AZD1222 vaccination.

The chain's CDR3 is CASSPDSRAFF. The CDR3 DNA sequence: TGTGCCAGCAGTCCTGACAGTAGAGCTTTCTTT. The chain uses TRBV2 and TRBJ1-1, with D possibly matching TRBD1 (5 bases). V was trimmed by 5 bases and J by 10 bases, leaving 11 bases between them. CDR3 length: 11 amino acids. From germline, CDR1 is SNHLY and CDR2 FYNNEI.